Listed here is a single TCR beta chain. Its specificity is unknown. This specimen comes from a study of shared clonotypes between healthy human individuals. Overall study findings and caveats: Depth of sequencing was expected to influence donor clonotype sharing. Lower generation probabilities were found for non-shared clonotypes than for those shared by all four donors.

Several immunoSEQ 96-well plates shared each subset's DNA, each plate a replicate. Using about 220 ng DNA, approximately 30,000 T cell genomes, the sorted-subset replicate PCRs were run. Method: immunoSEQ multiplex PCR; TCRdb's copy keeps in-frame clones and lacks some. The sample contains some 2.4 million clones, roughly 93% of which appear only once. Germline-derived CDR1 and CDR2 are SEHNR and FQNEAQ (reference sequence). The CDR3 has 14 amino acids. Trimming removed 1 base from V and 7 bases from J; junction bases left unmatched: 1. Input material: naive CD4+ T cells from PBMCs. Subset described: CD45RA+ positively selected. This chain connects TRBV7-9 to TRBJ2-4; 10 bases line up with TRBD1. The clonotype was recovered from a man between 18 and 35 years old in good health. Some clones in this sample may be carry-over from other donors' samples. The CDR3: CASSLVGQGNIQYF. DNA for the CDR3: TGTGCCAGCAGCTTAGTGGGACAGGGGAACATTCAGTACTTC.